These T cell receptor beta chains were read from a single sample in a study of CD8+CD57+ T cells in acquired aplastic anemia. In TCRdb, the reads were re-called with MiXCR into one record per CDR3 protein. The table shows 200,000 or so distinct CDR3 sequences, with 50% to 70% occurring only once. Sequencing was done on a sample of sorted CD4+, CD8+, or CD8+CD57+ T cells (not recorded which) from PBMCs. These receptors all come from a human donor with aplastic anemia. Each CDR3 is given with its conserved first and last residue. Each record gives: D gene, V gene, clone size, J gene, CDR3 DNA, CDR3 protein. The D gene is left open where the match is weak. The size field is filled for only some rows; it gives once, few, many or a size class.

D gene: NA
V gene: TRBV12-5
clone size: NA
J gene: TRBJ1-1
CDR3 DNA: TGTGCCAGCAGCCTCGGACACCCTGAAGCTTTCTTT
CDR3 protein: CASSLGHPEAFF

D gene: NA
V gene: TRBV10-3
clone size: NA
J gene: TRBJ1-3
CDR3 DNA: TGTGCCATCAGTGAGGACGGAAGATCCATATATTTT
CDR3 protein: CAISEDGRSIYF

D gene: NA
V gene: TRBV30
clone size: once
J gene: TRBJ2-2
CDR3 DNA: TGTGCCGGGCATACCGGGGAGCTGTTTTTT
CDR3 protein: CAGHTGELFF

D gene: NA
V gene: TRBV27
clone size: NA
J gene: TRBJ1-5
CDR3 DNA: TGTGCCAGCAGTTTGGGGATCGGGGGCAATCAGCCCCAGCATTTT
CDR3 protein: CASSLGIGGNQPQHF

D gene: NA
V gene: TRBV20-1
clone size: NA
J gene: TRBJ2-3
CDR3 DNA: TGCAGTGCTAGAGGGACTACTTCCACAGATACGCAGTATTTT
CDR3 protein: CSARGTTSTDTQYF

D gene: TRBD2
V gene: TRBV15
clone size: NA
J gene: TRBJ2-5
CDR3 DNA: TGTGCCACCAGCAGGGGACTAGCGGGATTAGAGACCCAGTACTTC
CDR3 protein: CATSRGLAGLETQYF

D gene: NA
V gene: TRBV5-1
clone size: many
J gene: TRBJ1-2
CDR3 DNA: TGCGCCAGCAGCACCCGAACAGGGTTCCGTGGCTACACCTTC
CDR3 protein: CASSTRTGFRGYTF

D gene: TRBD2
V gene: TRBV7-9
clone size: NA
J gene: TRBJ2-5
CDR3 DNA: TGTGCCAGCAGCTTGGCGGGAGGGGATTGGGAGACCCAGTACTTC
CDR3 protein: CASSLAGGDWETQYF

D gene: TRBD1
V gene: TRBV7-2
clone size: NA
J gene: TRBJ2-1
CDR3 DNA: TGTGCCAGCAGCAGGGGGACAGTCCTGGTTAATGAGCAGTTCTTC
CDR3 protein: CASSRGTVLVNEQFF

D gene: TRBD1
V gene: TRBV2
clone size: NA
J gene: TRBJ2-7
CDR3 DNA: TGCGCCAGCAGCCTCCCGGGACAGGGGGTTTACGAGCAGTACTTC
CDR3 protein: CASSLPGQGVYEQYF

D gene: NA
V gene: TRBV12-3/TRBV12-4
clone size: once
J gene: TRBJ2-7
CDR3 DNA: TGTGCCAGCAGTTTAAGTACATCCTACGAGCAGTACTTC
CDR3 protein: CASSLSTSYEQYF

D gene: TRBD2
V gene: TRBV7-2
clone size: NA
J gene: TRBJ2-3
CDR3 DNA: TGTGCCAGCAGCTCGACCGGACTAGCGGGAGACTATACGCAGTATTTT
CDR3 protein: CASSSTGLAGDYTQYF

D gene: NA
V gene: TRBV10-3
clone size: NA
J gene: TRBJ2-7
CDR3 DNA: TGCGCCATTAGGGACGAGAGCTCCTACGAGCAGTACTTC
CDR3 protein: CAIRDESSYEQYF

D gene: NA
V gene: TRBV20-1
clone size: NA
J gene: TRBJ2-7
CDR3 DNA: TGCAGTGGCATGAACTACGAGCAGTACTTC
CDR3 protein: CSGMNYEQYF